The next 12 T cell receptor beta chains were all read from a single sample in a study of blood T cell repertoires in COVID-19. Libraries were prepared by immunoSEQ multiplex PCR; TCRdb keeps only in-frame clonotypes and omits some of them. Of 150,000 to 200,000 clones listed, more than 65% are singletons. Sample: PBMCs or T cells enriched from blood (not recorded which). These receptors were collected from a man aged 45 to 65 who had recovered from COVID-19.

This chain joins TRBV30 and TRBJ1-5, with 10 bases aligning to TRBD1. This CDR3 has 16 residues. Germline loops: CDR1 GTSNPN, CDR2 SVGIG (reference sequence). The junction had 8 bases not matched to a gene; V was cut back by 1 base and J by 5 bases. CDR3: CAWSGQTGGSDQPQHF. CDR3 sequence (DNA): TGTGCCTGGAGTGGACAGACAGGGGGCTCTGATCAGCCCCAGCATTTT.

The CDR3, as DNA: TGCGCCAGCAGCTCAGGGACAGGGAACGACGAGCAGTACTTC. As protein: CASSSGTGNDEQYF. The V and J genes are TRBV5-1 and TRBJ2-7; 9 bases align to TRBD1. V gave up 3 bases and J gave up 5 bases; unmatched junction bases: 6. Germline-derived CDR1 and CDR2 are SGHRS and YFSETQ. This CDR3 comprises 14 residues.

V usage is TRBV7-9 and J usage is TRBJ2-7; possible D gene TRBD1, 6 bases. The CDR3 is 16 residues long. V shed 4 bases and J shed 2 bases, with 18 bases lying between them. Germline CDR1 and CDR2: SEHNR and FQNEAQ (reference sequence). This chain's CDR3 is CASSSSQGPTTYEQYF. The CDR3 nucleotides read TGTGCCAGCAGCTCGTCACAGGGCCCCACCACCTACGAGCAGTACTTC.

The genes are TRBV5-1 and TRBJ2-7, with D perhaps TRBD1 (5 bases). CDR3 length equals 15 residues. CDR1 is SGHRS and CDR2 is YFSETQ in the germline V gene. V was pared by 0 bases and J by 0 bases, with 10 bases between. The CDR3 is CASSLETATSYEQYF. Written as DNA, the CDR3 is TGCGCCAGCAGCTTGGAGACAGCCACCTCCTACGAGCAGTACTTC.

The V call is TRBV4-2, the J call TRBJ2-7; D is perhaps TRBD2 (5 bases). The ends were cut back, 0 bases at V and 3 bases at J, with 12 bases in the middle. This CDR3 is built from 15 residues. Germline V CDR1 and CDR2: LGHNA, YNFKEQ. This CDR3 reads CASSQEGEGVYEQYF. DNA of the CDR3: TGTGCCAGCAGCCAAGAAGGAGAGGGTGTCTACGAGCAGTACTTC.

V and J are TRBV19 and TRBJ1-3; maybe TRBD1 (5 bases). V was clipped by 10 bases and J by 4 bases, with 8 bases between them. The germline gives CDR1 LNHDA, CDR2 SQIVND (reference sequence). The CDR3 length is 11 residues. DNA of the CDR3: TGTGCCACAGGGATCGGAAACACCATATATTTT. Its protein is CATGIGNTIYF.

The rearrangement links TRBV20-1 to TRBJ2-7; D is perhaps TRBD2 (5 bases). Germline CDR1 and CDR2: DFQATT and SNEGSKA (reference sequence). V gave up 3 bases and J gave up 7 bases, with 10 bases separating them. CDR3 length: 11 amino acids. CDR3 DNA sequence: TGCAGTGCTAGTTTTGGCGGGGAGCAGTACTTC. This sequence encodes CSASFGGEQYF.

The V call is TRBV28, the J call TRBJ2-6; a weak D match, TRBD1 (6 bases). Germline CDR1 reads MDHEN; CDR2 reads SYDVKM. This CDR3 region has 18 residues. V was shortened by 9 bases and J by 0 bases, with 21 bases between the two germline ends. Here the CDR3 DNA reads TGTGCCAGTAGAACGAGCGCGACAGGAAACTCTGGGGCCAACGTCCTGACTTTC. Protein sequence: CASRTSATGNSGANVLTF.

The count of this clone is one. V usage is TRBV28 and J usage is TRBJ1-1; maybe TRBD1 (5 bases). The germline gives CDR1 MDHEN, CDR2 SYDVKM. V was shortened by 3 bases and J by 7 bases, with 9 bases between the two germline ends. This CDR3 has 12 amino acids. CDR3 region: CASSLLTGEAFF. The CDR3 DNA sequence: TGTGCCAGCAGTTTGCTCACAGGTGAAGCTTTCTTT.

The rearrangement links TRBV11-2 to TRBJ1-2, with a weak D call TRBD1 (5 bases). The CDR3 covers 13 residues. V was shortened by 1 base and J by 8 bases, with 11 bases between the two germline ends. Germline loops: CDR1 SGHAT, CDR2 FQNNGV. CDR3 region: CASSLGGADGYTF. For the CDR3, the DNA is TGTGCCAGCAGCTTAGGGGGCGCGGACGGCTACACCTTC.

The chain employs TRBV15 and TRBJ2-3; D remains ambiguous. V lost 0 bases to trimming and J lost 1 base, with 8 bases between them. Germline V gene lookup returns CDR1 LNHNV and CDR2 YYDKDF (reference sequence). This CDR3 spans 15 amino acids. The DNA for the CDR3 is TGTGCCACCAGCAGAGATCTGGCTGGCACAGATACGCAGTATTTT. Translating it yields CATSRDLAGTDTQYF.

The chain is built from TRBV7-6 and TRBJ2-7, with TRBD1 matching 9 bases. From germline, CDR1 is SGHVS and CDR2 FNYEAQ. The CDR3 extends over 15 amino acids. V dropped 0 bases and J dropped 3; count of bases not matched to a gene: 3. The chain's CDR3 is CASSLAGTGIYEQYF. CDR3 nucleotide sequence: TGTGCCAGCAGCTTAGCGGGGACAGGGATCTACGAGCAGTACTTC. Drawing the rest from reference TRBV7-6 and TRBJ2-7, the complete variable domain is GAGVSQSPRYKVTKRGQDVALRCDPISGHVSLYWYRQALGQGPEFLTYFNYEAQQDKSGLPNDRFSAERPEGSISTLTIQRTEQRDSAMYRCASSLAGTGIYEQYFGPGTRLTVT.